This record covers a single T cell receptor (beta chain). TCRdb's table, derived via immunoSEQ multiplex PCR, lists solely in-frame clones and lacks some. This sample has roughly 86,000 clones, with roughly 80% found just once. The source of the sample is a study of blood T cell repertoires in COVID-19. J gave up 4 bases and V 3 bases, and 8 bases lay outside the gene matches. The CDR3 extends over 16 amino acids. Per germline, CDR1 SGHDT and CDR2 YYEEEE. The chain couples TRBV5-6 to TRBJ2-5; 11 bases line up with TRBD1. The source material was peripheral blood. The TCR was taken from a man in his fifties or sixties who had recovered from COVID-19. The CDR3 protein is CASSWGRTGGAETQYF. CDR3 coding DNA: TGTGCCAGCAGCTGGGGTCGGACAGGGGGCGCAGAGACCCAGTACTTC.